Detailed here is one T cell receptor (beta chain). The antigen is unknown. This sample was taken from a study of shared clonotypes between healthy human individuals. The study, taken as a whole, reports: What naive subsets generally showed was a larger estimated richness than memory subsets showed. Generation probabilities of non-shared clonotypes were lower (relative to those shared by all four donors).

TCRdb's copy holds only in-frame clones and misses some; the assay was immunoSEQ multiplex PCR. The sample yields 2 million to 2.5 million clones, over 85% seen once. The receptor was derived from a man aged 18 to 29 in good health. Some clones in this sample may be carry-over from other donors' samples. The sequenced sample was naive CD4+ T cells from PBMCs. This sample's subset: CD45RA+ positively selected.

As DNA, the CDR3 is TGTGCCAGCACCACGGACAGAGTTAAAAACATTCAGTACTTC. The encoded protein is CASTTDRVKNIQYF. V gene TRBV6-5 combines with J gene TRBJ2-4, with TRBD1 as a possible D gene (6 bases). The CDR3 is made up of 14 amino acids. In germline, CDR1 is MNHEY, CDR2 SVGAGI. V lost 7 bases, J lost 4 bases, and 14 bases lay in between.